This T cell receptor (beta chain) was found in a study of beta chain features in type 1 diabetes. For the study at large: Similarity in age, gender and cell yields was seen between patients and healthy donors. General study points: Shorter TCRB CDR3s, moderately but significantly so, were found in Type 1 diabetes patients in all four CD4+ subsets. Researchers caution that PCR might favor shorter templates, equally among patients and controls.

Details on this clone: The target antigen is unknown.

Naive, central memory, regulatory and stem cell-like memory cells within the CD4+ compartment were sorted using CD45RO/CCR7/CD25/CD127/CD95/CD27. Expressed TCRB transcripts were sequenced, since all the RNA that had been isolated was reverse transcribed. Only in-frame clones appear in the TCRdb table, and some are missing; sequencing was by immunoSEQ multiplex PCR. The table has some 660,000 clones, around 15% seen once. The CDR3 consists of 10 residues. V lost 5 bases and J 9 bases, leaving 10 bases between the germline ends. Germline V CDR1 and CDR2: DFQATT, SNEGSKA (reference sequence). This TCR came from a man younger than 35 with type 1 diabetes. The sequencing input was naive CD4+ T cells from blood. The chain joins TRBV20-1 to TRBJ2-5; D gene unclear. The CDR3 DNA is TGCAGTGCTGATTCACGATCCCAGTACTTC. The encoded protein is CSADSRSQYF.